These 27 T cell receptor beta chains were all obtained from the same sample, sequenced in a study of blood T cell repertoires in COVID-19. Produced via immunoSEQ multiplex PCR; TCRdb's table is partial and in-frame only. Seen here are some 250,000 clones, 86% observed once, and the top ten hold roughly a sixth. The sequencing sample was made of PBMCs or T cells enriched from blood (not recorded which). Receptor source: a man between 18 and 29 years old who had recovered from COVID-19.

For the CDR3, the DNA is TGTGCCAGCAGTATCCGTGGCAATCAGCCCCAGCATTTT. Protein: CASSIRGNQPQHF. V and J are TRBV5-8 and TRBJ1-5; D gene ambiguous. Trimming pared 5 bases from V and 2 bases from J, leaving 8 bases between. The germline gives CDR1 SGHTS, CDR2 YDEGEE. The CDR3 covers 13 residues.

CDR3 coding DNA: TGCAGTGCTAGTCTTGGGGTAGCGGTAGTCACAGATACGCAGTATTTT. Translating it yields CSASLGVAVVTDTQYF. The rearrangement links TRBV20-1 to TRBJ2-3; D possibly corresponds to TRBD2 (6 bases). The CDR3 runs 16 residues. From germline, CDR1 is DFQATT and CDR2 SNEGSKA (reference sequence). The germline V and J ends were trimmed by 3 bases and 2 bases, with 18 bases remaining between them.

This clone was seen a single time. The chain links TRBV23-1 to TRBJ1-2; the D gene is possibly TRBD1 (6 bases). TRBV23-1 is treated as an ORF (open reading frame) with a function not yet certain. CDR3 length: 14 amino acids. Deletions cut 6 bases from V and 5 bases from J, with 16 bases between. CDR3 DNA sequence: TGCGCCAGCAGCGGTTTGCCAGGGGAATATGGCTACACCTTC. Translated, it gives CASSGLPGEYGYTF.

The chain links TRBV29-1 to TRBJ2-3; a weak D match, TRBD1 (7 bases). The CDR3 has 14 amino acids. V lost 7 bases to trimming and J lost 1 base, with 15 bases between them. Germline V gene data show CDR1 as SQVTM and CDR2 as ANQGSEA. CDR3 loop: CSGNQGGGTDTQYF. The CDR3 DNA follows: TGCAGCGGTAACCAGGGGGGCGGCACAGATACGCAGTATTTT.

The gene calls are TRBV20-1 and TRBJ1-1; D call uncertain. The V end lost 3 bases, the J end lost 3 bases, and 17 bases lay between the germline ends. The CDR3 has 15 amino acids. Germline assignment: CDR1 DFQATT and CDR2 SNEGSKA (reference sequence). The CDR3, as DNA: TGCAGTGCTAGTCCCCCCGGGAGGGAGGACACTGAAGCTTTCTTT. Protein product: CSASPPGREDTEAFF.

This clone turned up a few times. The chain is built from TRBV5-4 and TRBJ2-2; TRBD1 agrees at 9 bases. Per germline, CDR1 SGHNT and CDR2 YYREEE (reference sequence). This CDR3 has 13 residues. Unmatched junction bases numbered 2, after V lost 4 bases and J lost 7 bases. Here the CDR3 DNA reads TGTGCCAGCAGCGGGACAGGGATCGGGGAGCTGTTTTTT. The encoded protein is CASSGTGIGELFF.

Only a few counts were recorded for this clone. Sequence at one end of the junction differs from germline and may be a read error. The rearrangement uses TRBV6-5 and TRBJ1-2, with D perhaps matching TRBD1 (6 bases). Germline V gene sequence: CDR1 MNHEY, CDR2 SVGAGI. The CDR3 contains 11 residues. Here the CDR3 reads CASSSFDRTIF. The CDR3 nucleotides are TGTGCCAGCAGTTCATTCGACAGGACAATCTTC.

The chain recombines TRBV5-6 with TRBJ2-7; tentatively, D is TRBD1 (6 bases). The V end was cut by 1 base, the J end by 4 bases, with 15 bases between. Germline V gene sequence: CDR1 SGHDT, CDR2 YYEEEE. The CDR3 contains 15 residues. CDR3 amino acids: CASSLLGAGYYEQYF. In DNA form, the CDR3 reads TGTGCCAGCAGCTTGCTGGGGGCCGGATATTACGAGCAGTACTTC.

CDR3 region: CASSLIGLAGDTQYF. CDR3 bases: TGTGCCAGCAGCCTAATAGGCCTAGCTGGAGATACGCAGTATTTT. The V gene is TRBV7-8, the J gene TRBJ2-3, with a possible D match to TRBD2 (5 bases). Trimming removed 5 bases from V and 5 bases from J, with 17 bases in between. Germline CDR1 SGHVS, CDR2 FQNEAQ. The CDR3 loop spans 15 amino acids.

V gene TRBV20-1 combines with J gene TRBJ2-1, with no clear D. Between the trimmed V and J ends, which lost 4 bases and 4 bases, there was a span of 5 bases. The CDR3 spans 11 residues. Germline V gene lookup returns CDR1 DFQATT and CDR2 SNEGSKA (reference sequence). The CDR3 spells CSATGYNEQFF. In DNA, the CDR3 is TGCAGTGCTACAGGTTACAATGAGCAGTTCTTC.

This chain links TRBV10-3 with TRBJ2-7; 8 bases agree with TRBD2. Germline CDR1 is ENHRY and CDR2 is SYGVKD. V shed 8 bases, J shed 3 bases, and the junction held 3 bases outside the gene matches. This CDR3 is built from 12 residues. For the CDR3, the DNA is TGTGCCATCGGAGCGGGAGACTACGAGCAGTACTTC. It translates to CAIGAGDYEQYF.

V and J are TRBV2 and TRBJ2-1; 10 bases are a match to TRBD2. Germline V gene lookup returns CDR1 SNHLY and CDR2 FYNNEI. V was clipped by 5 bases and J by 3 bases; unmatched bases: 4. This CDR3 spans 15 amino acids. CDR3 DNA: TGTGCCAGCAGTAAGTCTAGCGGGAGCTACAATGAGCAGTTCTTC. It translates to CASSKSSGSYNEQFF.

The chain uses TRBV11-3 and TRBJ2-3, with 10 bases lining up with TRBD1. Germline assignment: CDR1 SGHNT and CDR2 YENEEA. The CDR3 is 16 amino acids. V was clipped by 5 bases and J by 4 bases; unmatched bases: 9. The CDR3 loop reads CASSPRQGANADTQYF. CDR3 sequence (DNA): TGTGCCAGCAGCCCAAGACAGGGGGCGAATGCAGATACGCAGTATTTT. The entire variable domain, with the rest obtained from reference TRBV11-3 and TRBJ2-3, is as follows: EAGVVQSPRYKIIEKKQPVAFWCNPISGHNTLYWYLQNLGQGPELLIRYENEEAVDDSQLPKDRFSAERLKGVDSTLKIQPAELGDSAVYLCASSPRQGANADTQYFGPGTRLTVL.

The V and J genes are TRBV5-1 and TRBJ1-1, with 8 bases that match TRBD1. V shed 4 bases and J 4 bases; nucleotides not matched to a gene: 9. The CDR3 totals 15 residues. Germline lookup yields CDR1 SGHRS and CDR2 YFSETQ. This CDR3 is CASSLDYRGFTEAFF. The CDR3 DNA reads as TGCGCCAGCAGCCTGGACTACAGGGGGTTCACTGAAGCTTTCTTT.

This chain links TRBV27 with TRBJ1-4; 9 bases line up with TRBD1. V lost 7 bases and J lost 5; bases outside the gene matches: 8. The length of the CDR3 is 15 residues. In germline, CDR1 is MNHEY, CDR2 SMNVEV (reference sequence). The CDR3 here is CASKPSGTGNEKLFF. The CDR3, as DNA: TGTGCCAGCAAACCATCAGGGACAGGGAATGAAAAACTGTTTTTT.

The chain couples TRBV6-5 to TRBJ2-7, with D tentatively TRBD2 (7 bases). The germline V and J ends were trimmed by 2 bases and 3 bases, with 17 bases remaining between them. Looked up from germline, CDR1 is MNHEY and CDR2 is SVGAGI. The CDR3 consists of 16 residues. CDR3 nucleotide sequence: TGTGCCAGCAGTTACGGTCGGACTAGGGGGGACTACGAGCAGTACTTC. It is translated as CASSYGRTRGDYEQYF.

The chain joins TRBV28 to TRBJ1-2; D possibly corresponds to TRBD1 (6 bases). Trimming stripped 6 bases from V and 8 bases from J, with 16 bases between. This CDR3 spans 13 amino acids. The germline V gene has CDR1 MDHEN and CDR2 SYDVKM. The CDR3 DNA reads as TGTGCCAGCAGCCTGACCAGGGGTCCCGGCTACACCTTC. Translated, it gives CASSLTRGPGYTF.

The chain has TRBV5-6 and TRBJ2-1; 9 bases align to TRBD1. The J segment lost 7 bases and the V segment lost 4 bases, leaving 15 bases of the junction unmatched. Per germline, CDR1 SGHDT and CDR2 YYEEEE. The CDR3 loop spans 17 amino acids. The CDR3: CASSQHPGTGWDNEQFF. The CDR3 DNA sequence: TGTGCCAGCAGCCAACACCCCGGGACAGGGTGGGATAATGAGCAGTTCTTC.

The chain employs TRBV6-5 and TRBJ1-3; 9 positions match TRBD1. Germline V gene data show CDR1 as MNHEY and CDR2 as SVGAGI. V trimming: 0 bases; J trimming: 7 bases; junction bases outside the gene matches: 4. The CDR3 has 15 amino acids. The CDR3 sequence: CASSYSVGQGNTIYF. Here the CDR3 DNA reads TGTGCCAGCAGTTACTCGGTCGGACAGGGGAACACCATATATTTT.

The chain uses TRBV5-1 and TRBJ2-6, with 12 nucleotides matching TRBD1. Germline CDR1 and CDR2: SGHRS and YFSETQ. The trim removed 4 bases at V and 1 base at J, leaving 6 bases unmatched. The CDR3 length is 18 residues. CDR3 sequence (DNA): TGCGCCAGCAGCACCCCGGGACAGGGGGCGTCTGGGGCCAACGTCCTGACTTTC. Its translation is CASSTPGQGASGANVLTF.

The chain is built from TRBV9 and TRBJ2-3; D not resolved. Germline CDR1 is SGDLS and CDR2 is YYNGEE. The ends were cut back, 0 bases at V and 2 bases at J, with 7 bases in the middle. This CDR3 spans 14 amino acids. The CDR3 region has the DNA TGTGCCAGCAGCGTAGCCGACTTCACAGATACGCAGTATTTT. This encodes CASSVADFTDTQYF.

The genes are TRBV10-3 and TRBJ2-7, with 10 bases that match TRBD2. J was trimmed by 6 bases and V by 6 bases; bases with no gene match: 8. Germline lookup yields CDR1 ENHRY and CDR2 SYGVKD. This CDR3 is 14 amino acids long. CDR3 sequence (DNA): TGTGCCATCAGGCCGACTAGCGGGTCGCCCGAGCAGTACTTC. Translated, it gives CAIRPTSGSPEQYF.

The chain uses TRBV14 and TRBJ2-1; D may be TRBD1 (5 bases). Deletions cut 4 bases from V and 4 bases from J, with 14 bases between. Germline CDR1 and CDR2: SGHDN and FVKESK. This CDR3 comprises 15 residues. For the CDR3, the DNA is TGTGCCAGCAGCCGCCGACAGACATCATACAATGAGCAGTTCTTC. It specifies CASSRRQTSYNEQFF.

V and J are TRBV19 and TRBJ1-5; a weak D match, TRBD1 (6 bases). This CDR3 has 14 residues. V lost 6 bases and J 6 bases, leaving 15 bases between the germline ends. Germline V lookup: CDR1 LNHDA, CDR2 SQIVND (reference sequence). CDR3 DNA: TGTGCCAGTAGCACCCAGGGGCGGAGTCAGCCCCAGCATTTT. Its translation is CASSTQGRSQPQHF.

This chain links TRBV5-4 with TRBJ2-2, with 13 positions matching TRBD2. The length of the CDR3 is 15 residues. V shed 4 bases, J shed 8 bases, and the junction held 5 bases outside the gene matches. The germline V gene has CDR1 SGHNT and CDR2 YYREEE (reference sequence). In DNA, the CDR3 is TGTGCCAGCAGCCCCCCGGGACTAGCGGGGGGGGAGCTGTTTTTT. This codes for CASSPPGLAGGELFF.

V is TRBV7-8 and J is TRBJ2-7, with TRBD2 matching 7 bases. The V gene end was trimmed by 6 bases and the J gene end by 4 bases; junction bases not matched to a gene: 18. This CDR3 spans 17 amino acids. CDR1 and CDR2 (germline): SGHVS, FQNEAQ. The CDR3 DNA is TGTGCCAGCAGTAAACCGCTGACTTTTAGCGGGCTATACGAGCAGTACTTC. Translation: CASSKPLTFSGLYEQYF.

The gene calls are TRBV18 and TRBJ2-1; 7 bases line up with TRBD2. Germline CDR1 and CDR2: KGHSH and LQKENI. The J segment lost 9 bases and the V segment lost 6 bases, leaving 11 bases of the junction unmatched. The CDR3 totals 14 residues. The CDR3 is CASSPSAGDVEQFF. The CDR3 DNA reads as TGTGCCAGCTCCCCGTCGGCGGGGGATGTTGAGCAGTTCTTC.